One TCR beta chain is described in this entry. Its target antigen remains unknown. Qualities for individual bases were not recorded, and no much larger clone is one base off. Sequencing relied on an Illumina NovaSeq 6000. TCRalpha and TCRbeta cDNA libraries were built by 5'RACE with constant-segment primers, adding sample barcodes and unique molecular identifiers. RNA was extracted from every sample with Trizol reagent. Amplification of the libraries took two PCR steps, and the second step added a second sample barcode plus Illumina TruSeq adapters. Sequencing of libraries was performed on an Illumina NovaSeq with 2 x 150 bp paired-end reads. Turning to the authors' computational methods: With migec v1.2.7, reads were demultiplexed and then collapsed into UMI-guided consensus sequences. With mixcr v2.1.11, UMI consensuses were aligned to TRA and TRB V and J templates and assembled into clonotypes. A clonotype was counted as expanded or contracted only if both edgeR and NoisET called the change significant, with noise models trained on biological replicates. For edgeR calls, the thresholds were a false discovery rate-adjusted p below 0.01 and a log2 fold-change of 1. As an exploratory analysis of dynamics, PCA with hierarchical clustering was applied to max-normalized trajectories of the 1000 most abundant clonotypes. Separately sequenced CD4+ and CD8+ repertoires were used to assign a CD4 or CD8 phenotype to each responding clone. The raw public data were reprocessed by TCRdb itself: fastp quality trimming at Q25, MiXCR clonotype calling, in-frame beta chains only. Rows matching on CDR3 protein sequence are summarized as one entry with the most common DNA and genes. The V and J calls shown here were made by TCRdb, not taken from the authors' results. This sample comprises approximately 260,000 distinct CDR3 sequences, around 15% of them detected only once. The top ten constitute 22% of the sample.

The data are from a study of T-cell memory formation after mild COVID-19 (dated by TCRdb to the early 2020s). With regard to the full study: TCR sequence clusters from the two donors were found to be largely donor specific. Longitudinal TCRalpha and TCRbeta repertoire sequencing tracked T-cell clones expanding and contracting after mild COVID-19 in a couple of donors. The cohort was made up of two young adult volunteers, one female and one male, who were previously healthy.

Ficoll-Paque density gradient centrifugation was the method used to isolate PBMCs. Broad study findings and their caveats: Some responding clones were detected in pre-infection memory, suggesting pre-existing cross-reactive memory T cells joined the SARS-CoV-2 response. Only a couple of mild cases were covered by the study, and larger cohorts that include severe cases with pre-infection samples were considered necessary. Contracting CD4+ clones were found mainly in CM and EM memory subsets, while CD8+ clones were enriched in EMRA. From day 15 to 85, contracting clones showed balanced CD4/CD8 phenotypes, whereas a second wave of clones that expanded from day 15 to 37 leaned towards CD4+. The second-wave clones that peaked on day 37 were not confirmed to be SARS-CoV-2 specific.

Sequenced sample: PBMCs or a T cell subset sorted from them (not recorded which). The TCR was taken from a man in his late teens or twenties who had mild COVID-19 (a few samples of this study predate the infection). The sample titles of this study are shuffled in the database, so cell type and time point are left out; the donor was told from shared clones.

The DNA is TGTGCCAGCAGCCCCCTCGGGAAAAGAGACGAGCAGTACTTC. It translates as CASSPLGKRDEQYF. The chain couples TRBV3-1 to TRBJ2-7; TRBD2 is perhaps the D gene, given 5 matching bases. The CDR3 covers 14 residues, taking in both the cysteine and the phenylalanine. Just the 42-base CDR3 DNA is kept, in frame starting at base 1. Trimming at the junction amounts to 4 bases on V and 5 bases on J, and the germline ends lie 15 bases apart. According to the germline V gene (reference sequence), CDR1 reads LGHDT and CDR2 reads YNNKEL.